The rows below give T cell receptor beta chains drawn from one sample of a study of blood T cells in healthy people across ages. Each CDR3 protein is one row after TCRdb ran MiXCR on the 5' RACE reads. Of about 1.8 million distinct CDR3 sequences in the sample, about 50% are singletons; the top ten hold 2% to 2.5%. Sequencing was performed on blood. These receptors were obtained from a woman between 35 and 50 years old in good health. The CDR3 runs from the conserved cysteine through the conserved F or W. A D gene is named only where the DNA matches it firmly. Expanded clones get a size class; other rows say once, few or many, or leave the size out.

abundance	d_gene	v_gene	j_gene	CDR3nt	CDR3aa
few	-	TRBV5-1	TRBJ2-3	TGCGCCAGTGACATGGGTGACGCCACAGATACGCAGTATTTT	CASDMGDATDTQYF
few	TRBD1	TRBV6-5	TRBJ2-7	TGTGCCAGCAGTTACTCGTTGGCAGGGGGCTCCTACGAGCAGTACTTC	CASSYSLAGGSYEQYF
-	-	TRBV7-2	TRBJ1-4	TGTGCCAGCAGCTTAGTTTCGCGGGACAAACTGTTTTTT	CASSLVSRDKLFF
-	TRBD1	TRBV7-9	TRBJ2-5	TGTGCCAGCAGCCTCGGACAGGGGCGCTTTACGCAAGAGACCCAGTACTTC	CASSLGQGRFTQETQYF
-	TRBD2	TRBV3-1	TRBJ2-1	TGTGCCAGCAGCCAAGGAGTAGCGGGACCCAATGAGCAGTTCTTC	CASSQGVAGPNEQFF
-	TRBD2	TRBV4-3	TRBJ2-5	TGCGCCAGCAGCCAAGCTCCAGTGGGACTAGCGGGGGGTGTAGTGGAGACCCAGTACTTC	CASSQAPVGLAGGVVETQYF
once	TRBD2	TRBV20-1	TRBJ2-7	TGCAATGCTAGTGCGGGGGAACCTTACGAGCAGTACTTC	CNASAGEPYEQYF
-	TRBD1	TRBV12-5	TRBJ2-7	TGTGCTAGTGGGTCCGGGACAGGGAGCTCCTACGAGCAGTACTTC	CASGSGTGSSYEQYF
few	TRBD2	TRBV4-3	TRBJ2-7	TGCGCCAGCAGCCAAGATACTAGCGGGGGGGCGATATACTACGAGCAGTACTTC	CASSQDTSGGAIYYEQYF
-	-	TRBV15	TRBJ2-5	TGTGCCACCAGCAGAGATCAGGGCTTTCAAGAGACCCAGTACTTC	CATSRDQGFQETQYF
-	-	TRBV9	TRBJ2-5	TGTGCCAGCACCCCAGAAGGGGGCCAAGAGACCCAGTACTTC	CASTPEGGQETQYF
-	TRBD1	TRBV9	TRBJ2-6	TGTGCCAGCAGCCCTCGCCCGGACAGGATCAGCTCTGGGGCCAACGTCCTGACTTTC	CASSPRPDRISSGANVLTF
-	-	TRBV2	TRBJ2-7	TGTGCCAGCAGTGAAGGCAGGGGGGTCTACGAGCAGTACTTC	CASSEGRGVYEQYF
-	TRBD1	TRBV6-2/TRBV6-3	TRBJ1-2	TGTGCCAGCAGTTACCCCCGGGACAGACGAGGCTACACCTTC	CASSYPRDRRGYTF
-	TRBD1	TRBV28	TRBJ2-7	TGTGCCAGCACTCAAATCGTGGACAGGGAACATCCCTCCTACGAGCAGTACTTC	CASTQIVDREHPSYEQYF
-	TRBD1	TRBV2	TRBJ2-1	TGTGCCAGCAGTCCTCCGGGACAGGTTACCTACAATGAGCAGTTCTTC	CASSPPGQVTYNEQFF
-	-	TRBV6-5	TRBJ2-7	TGTGCCAGCAGCATTGGCTACAGGGGAGGCGAGCAGTACTTC	CASSIGYRGGEQYF
-	TRBD1	TRBV12-3/TRBV12-4	TRBJ2-1	TGTGCCAGCAGGGGGATCGTCGGACAGGGGGTTGGTGAGCAGTTCTTC	CASRGIVGQGVGEQFF
-	-	TRBV6-5	TRBJ1-2	TGTGCCAGCAGTCGGTTCAACTATGACTACACCTTC	CASSRFNYDYTF
-	-	TRBV6-6	TRBJ2-3	TGTGCCAGCAGTCTTCCGACTTTGGATACGCAGTATTTT	CASSLPTLDTQYF
-	-	TRBV28	TRBJ1-5	TGTGCCAGCCGCGCCCCCCTAAGATATCAGCCCCAGCATTTT	CASRAPLRYQPQHF
few	TRBD2	TRBV20-1	TRBJ2-1	TGCAGTGCTAGGGGTCTAGCGGGGATCCACAATGAGCAGTTCTTC	CSARGLAGIHNEQFF
-	-	TRBV4-3	TRBJ2-6	TGCGCCAGCAGCCAAGATGGGGGGCCCTCTGGGGCCAACGTCCTGACTTTC	CASSQDGGPSGANVLTF
-	TRBD2	TRBV20-1	TRBJ2-5	TGCAGTGCTAGAGACGCGGGGGGGCTAGAGACCCAGTACTTC	CSARDAGGLETQYF
-	-	TRBV15	TRBJ1-5	TGTGCCACCAGCAGGAACCTGAGGACCCGGGACACGGATCAGCCCCAGCATTTT	CATSRNLRTRDTDQPQHF
few	-	TRBV4-3	TRBJ2-7	TGCGCCAGCAGCCAAGATCACGGGGGCCACTACGAGCAGTACTTC	CASSQDHGGHYEQYF
-	TRBD2	TRBV5-1	TRBJ2-1	TGCGCCAGCAGCTATCCAGGGCGGGGGGATGAGCAGTTCTTC	CASSYPGRGDEQFF
-	TRBD2	TRBV6-2/TRBV6-3	TRBJ2-3	TGTGCCAGCAGCCGAGGACTAGCGGGGGGGCCTTGGAGACGAAGCACAGATACGCAGTATTTT	CASSRGLAGGPWRRSTDTQYF
few	-	TRBV4-2	TRBJ2-5	TGTGCCAGCAGCCAAGGGGAGGCTACGCAAGAGACCCAGTACTTC	CASSQGEATQETQYF
-	-	TRBV9	TRBJ1-1	TGTGCCAGCAGCGGCCTTGGGCTAACAAACTCCAACACTGAAGCTTTCTTT	CASSGLGLTNSNTEAFF
once	-	TRBV7-2	TRBJ1-1	TGTGCCAGCAGCTTGCGGGCGGCCGCTGAAGCTTTCTTT	CASSLRAAAEAFF
-	TRBD2	TRBV5-1	TRBJ2-3	TGCGCCAGCAGCCGGTCTCTAGCGGGGGGTGAAGATACGCAGTATTTT	CASSRSLAGGEDTQYF
few	-	TRBV28	TRBJ2-3	TGTGCCAGCAGACCTCCGGTGCTCTCTAGCACAGATACGCAGTATTTT	CASRPPVLSSTDTQYF
few	-	TRBV27	TRBJ2-5	TGTGCCAGCAGTCCCCGGGCCAACAGCGGCCAAGAGACCCAGTACTTC	CASSPRANSGQETQYF
-	-	TRBV5-6	TRBJ2-3	TGTGCCAGCAGCTTAACACAGGTCTTTAAGGCAGATACGCAGTATTTT	CASSLTQVFKADTQYF
-	-	TRBV5-4	TRBJ2-5	TGTGCCAGCAGCTCGGAGCGAGCGGAGACCCAGTACTTC	CASSSERAETQYF
-	TRBD1	TRBV15	TRBJ2-5	TGTGCCACCAGCACCGACAGGGAAGAGACCCAGTACTTC	CATSTDREETQYF
-	-	TRBV20-1	TRBJ2-1	TGCAGTGCTAGAGGGGGTACTGAGCAGTTCTTC	CSARGGTEQFF
-	-	TRBV7-2	TRBJ1-2	TGTGCCAGCAGCTTAGAAATGGTGGCTACCTCCTACACCTTC	CASSLEMVATSYTF
-	TRBD2	TRBV6-4	TRBJ2-1	TGTGCCAGCAGTGAGGGACTAGAGGGCAATGAGCAGTTCTTC	CASSEGLEGNEQFF
few	-	TRBV24-1	TRBJ2-5	TGTGCCACCAGTGATTTTGGGACCCAGTACTTC	CATSDFGTQYF
-	-	TRBV7-9	TRBJ2-1	TGTGCCAGCAGCTCGTCGGTGCCCCAGAATGAGCAGTTCTTC	CASSSSVPQNEQFF
-	-	TRBV9	TRBJ1-5	TGTGCCAGCAGCGTAGGTCCAGGTGCGCTCAATCAGCCCCAGCATTTT	CASSVGPGALNQPQHF
-	-	TRBV28	TRBJ2-7	TGTGCCAGCAATTCTGTGGCAGCTACTACCTACGAGCAGTACTTC	CASNSVAATTYEQYF
once	-	TRBV7-8	TRBJ2-2	TGTGCCAGCAGCTTAGGAGCAGGGGTGCCGAACACCGGGGAGCTGTTTTTT	CASSLGAGVPNTGELFF
-	TRBD2	TRBV5-1	TRBJ2-1	TGCGCCAGCGGCGGGGGGGGCAACAATGAGCAGTTCTTC	CASGGGGNNEQFF
few	-	TRBV15	TRBJ2-3	TGTGCCACCAGCAGAGACAGGGTAGTGTCAGATACGCAGTATTTT	CATSRDRVVSDTQYF
-	-	TRBV29-1	TRBJ2-7	TGCAGCGTTGAAGCAGGATCCTACGAGCAGTACTTC	CSVEAGSYEQYF
-	TRBD1	TRBV12-3/TRBV12-4	TRBJ2-5	TGTGCCAGCGGAACAGGGGGGACCCAGTACTTC	CASGTGGTQYF
once	-	TRBV11-2	TRBJ2-5	TGTGCCAGCAGCGTCCGTAGGGGGGCAATCGAGACCCAGTACTTC	CASSVRRGAIETQYF
-	-	TRBV15	TRBJ2-7	TGTGCCACCAGCAGAGCGACGGACTACAAGCAGTACTTC	CATSRATDYKQYF
-	-	TRBV7-2	TRBJ2-7	TGTGCCAGCAGCCTACTGGGACTCGGTATCTACGAGCAGTACTTC	CASSLLGLGIYEQYF
-	TRBD1	TRBV7-8	TRBJ1-1	TGTGCCAGCAGCTTAAGGACAGGGGGCGAGCAAGCTTTCTTT	CASSLRTGGEQAFF
once	-	TRBV28	TRBJ1-6	TGTGCCAGCAGCTTCCCCCCCCGCGCAGGAACCTATAATTCACCCCTCCACTTT	CASSFPPRAGTYNSPLHF
-	TRBD1	TRBV10-3	TRBJ1-2	TGTGCCATCAGTGATGAGGGGGCGAATGGCTACACCTTC	CAISDEGANGYTF
-	-	TRBV7-2	TRBJ2-5	TGTGCCAGCAGCTTAGTCGGGCCTCGGAGCGAGACCCAGTACTTC	CASSLVGPRSETQYF